This TCR beta chain was retrieved from a study of T cell responses to AZD1222 COVID-19 vaccine. About this clone itself: As yet, its antigen is unknown.

TCRdb keeps only in-frame clones here, not all; method: immunoSEQ multiplex PCR. The sample lists approximately 200,000 clones; 93% were seen once. Analyses pooled second doses at about 4 or about 12 weeks. Study results and limitations: Repertoire sampling happened only post peak T cell response. Baseline antibody screening turned up just a handful of seropositive AZD1222 recipients. Following two doses of AZD1222, Spike-specific TCR breadth and depth rose.

Deletions cut 3 bases from V and 4 bases from J, with 13 bases between. The germline gives CDR1 SGHTA, CDR2 FQGNSA. This CDR3 contains 15 residues. This chain uses TRBV7-2 with TRBJ1-5; D not certain. The input for sequencing was peripheral blood, taken 28 days after the second AZD1222 dose. The TCR comes from an adult who received the AZD1222 COVID-19 vaccine. The CDR3 spells CASSLQRAGNQPQHF. CDR3 DNA sequence: TGTGCCAGCAGCTTGCAAAGGGCGGGTAATCAGCCCCAGCATTTT. Full variable domain (missing parts from reference TRBV7-2 and TRBJ1-5): GAGVSQSPSNKVTEKGKDVELRCDPISGHTALYWYRQSLGQGLEFLIYFQGNSAPDKSGLPSDRFSAERTGGSVSTLTIQRTQQEDSAVYLCASSLQRAGNQPQHFGDGTRLSIL.